This passage covers 5 T cell receptor beta chains from one sample sequenced in a study of T cell changes during pregnancy in multiple sclerosis. TCRdb's table, derived via immunoSEQ multiplex PCR, lists solely in-frame clones and lacks some. The sample contains over 35,000 clones, about 94% of which appear only once. Specimen: CD4+ T cells from peripheral blood mononuclear cells, collected in the second trimester of pregnancy. The receptor source for this set is a female donor with multiple sclerosis, enrolled in a pregnancy study.

This sequence joins TRBV19 and TRBJ1-2, with 7 bases lining up with TRBD1. CDR3 size: 15 residues. CDR1 is LNHDA and CDR2 is SQIVND in the germline V gene (reference sequence). Unmatched junction bases numbered 9, after V lost 4 bases and J lost 4 bases. CDR3 sequence reads: CASSTAAGGPYGYTF. DNA of the CDR3: TGTGCCAGTAGTACGGCGGCAGGGGGACCCTATGGCTACACCTTC.

The rearrangement joins TRBV19 to TRBJ1-5; D gene uncertain. Germline V gene lookup returns CDR1 LNHDA and CDR2 SQIVND (reference sequence). The CDR3 length is 16 residues. V gave up 3 bases and J gave up 2 bases, with 14 bases separating them. CDR3 in amino acids: CASSIREGSRNQPQHF. The CDR3 bases are TGTGCCAGTAGTATCCGGGAAGGGTCCCGCAATCAGCCCCAGCATTTT.

V and J are TRBV2 and TRBJ1-5; TRBD1 aligns across 7 bases. The CDR3 is 13 amino acids. Germline V gene lookup returns CDR1 SNHLY and CDR2 FYNNEI. J gave up 4 bases and V 4 bases, and 1 base lay outside the gene matches. DNA of the CDR3: TGTGCCAGCAGTGGACAGGGTAATCAGCCCCAGCATTTT. This encodes CASSGQGNQPQHF. The whole variable domain, remainder taken from reference TRBV2 and TRBJ1-5, is EPEVTQTPSHQVTQMGQEVILRCVPISNHLYFYWYRQILGQKVEFLVSFYNNEISEKSEIFDDQFSVERPDGSNFTLKIRSTKLEDSAMYFCASSGQGNQPQHFGDGTRLSIL.

The sample holds a few counts of this clone. The chain couples TRBV5-4 to TRBJ2-7; TRBD1 aligns across 8 bases. This CDR3 is 16 amino acids long. Germline CDR1 reads SGHNT; CDR2 reads YYREEE (reference sequence). The V segment lost 1 base and the J segment 7 bases; nucleotides outside the gene matches: 13. CDR3 sequence: CASSLLRRDRGGEQYF. Written as DNA, the CDR3 is TGTGCCAGCAGCTTGCTAAGGAGAGACAGGGGTGGAGAGCAGTACTTC.

V and J are TRBV5-1 and TRBJ1-4; D is uncertain. Trimming cost V 0 bases and J 6 bases, with 6 bases left between them. CDR1 is SGHRS, CDR2 YFSETQ, per germline. There are 13 residues in the CDR3. The CDR3: CASSLVTDEKLFF. DNA of the CDR3: TGCGCCAGCAGCTTGGTTACGGATGAAAAACTGTTTTTT.